These 21 T cell receptor beta chains were sequenced from one sample in a study of shared clonotypes between healthy human individuals. Some clones are missing from TCRdb's copy, which holds only in-frame ones; the method was immunoSEQ multiplex PCR. The repertoire holds 300,000 to 350,000 clones, with about 73% as singletons. The sequenced material came from memory CD4+ T cells sorted from blood. Specified subset: CD45RA-negative fraction. All receptors come from a man aged 25 to 40 in good health.

This chain joins TRBV11-2 and TRBJ2-3, with 8 bases that match TRBD2. The CDR3 has 14 amino acids. CDR1 is SGHAT, CDR2 FQNNGV, per germline. The V and J ends lost 8 bases and 8 bases, in that order; junction bases with no gene match: 12. The CDR3, as DNA: TGTGCCAGCGGTCAACCGGGGGGGCAGGTTACGCAGTATTTT. Protein: CASGQPGGQVTQYF.

This clone was recorded once. The chain couples TRBV10-2 to TRBJ2-3; 7 bases map to TRBD2. The CDR3 covers 18 residues. V trimming: 7 bases; J trimming: 0 bases; junction bases outside the gene matches: 16. Germline V lookup: CDR1 WSHSY, CDR2 SAAADI. CDR3 sequence: CASIASGDVRHSTDTQYF. The CDR3 DNA reads as TGCGCCAGCATAGCGAGCGGGGATGTCCGCCATAGCACAGATACGCAGTATTTT.

This clone was counted a single time. The J gene is TRBJ2-3, the V gene TRBV29-1, with 9 bases matching TRBD2. Germline assignment: CDR1 SQVTM and CDR2 ANQGSEA. Losses at the gene ends were 3 bases for V and 3 bases for J; bases not matched to a gene: 7. CDR3 size: 15 residues. In nucleotides, the CDR3 is TGCAGCGTTGAGCGGGAGGGCCCTGGGACAGATACGCAGTATTTT. This sequence encodes CSVEREGPGTDTQYF.

The rearrangement links TRBV7-2 to TRBJ1-6; D might be TRBD1 (6 bases). The germline V gene has CDR1 SGHTA and CDR2 FQGNSA. CDR3 size: 15 residues. Between the trimmed V and J ends, which lost 5 bases and 4 bases, there was a span of 12 bases. This chain's CDR3 is CASSTNRAYNSPLHF. The CDR3 coding sequence is TGTGCCAGCAGCACGAACAGGGCATATAATTCACCCCTCCACTTT.

The rearrangement joins TRBV5-1 to TRBJ2-7; no firm D call. The germline V gene encodes CDR1 SGHRS and CDR2 YFSETQ. This CDR3 spans 16 amino acids. V was pared by 0 bases and J by 2 bases, with 15 bases between. The CDR3 DNA reads TGCGCCAGCAGCTTGGCCCTCGGGCGGCCGACCTACGAGCAGTACTTC. As protein: CASSLALGRPTYEQYF.

The chain is built from TRBV10-3 and TRBJ2-1, with D perhaps matching TRBD1 or TRBD2 (5 bases each). The CDR3 has 11 amino acids. V lost 1 base and J 13 bases, leaving 8 bases between the germline ends. Looked up from germline, CDR1 is ENHRY and CDR2 is SYGVKD. CDR3 bases: TGTGCCATCAGTGAGTTGGGGGTCCAGTTCTTC. It is translated as CAISELGVQFF.

DNA of the CDR3: TGTGCCAGCAGTGACCGACAGGGGTACACTCAGCCCCAGCATTTT. The encoded protein is CASSDRQGYTQPQHF. The rearrangement links TRBV2 to TRBJ1-5, with TRBD1 identical over 8 bases. CDR1 and CDR2 (germline): SNHLY, FYNNEI. With V trimmed by 3 bases and J by 6 bases, 7 bases remained unmatched. The CDR3 has 15 residues.

Concerning this clone itself: A read error may produce the germline difference seen at one junction end. This chain joins TRBV7-2 and TRBJ2-7; 9 bases align to TRBD2. This CDR3 region has 16 residues. CDR1 is SGHTA, CDR2 FQGNSA, per germline. The CDR3, as DNA: TGTGCCAGCAGCTTAGGACTAGCGGTTCCCTCCAACGAGCAGTACTTC. Translating it yields CASSLGLAVPSNEQYF.

The V gene is TRBV5-4, the J gene TRBJ2-1, with no clear D. The ends were cut back, 0 bases at V and 8 bases at J, with 12 bases in the middle. The V gene's germline CDR1 is SGHNT and CDR2 YYREEE (reference sequence). The CDR3 runs 14 residues. CDR3: CASSLGQVNYEQFF. As DNA, the CDR3 is TGTGCCAGCAGCTTGGGACAAGTTAACTATGAGCAGTTCTTC.

Written as DNA, the CDR3 is TGTGCCAGCAGTTATCTAGGTGAAGCTTTCTTT. Translation: CASSYLGEAFF. The genes are TRBV28 and TRBJ1-1; D unresolved. Germline CDR1 reads MDHEN; CDR2 reads SYDVKM. The CDR3 covers 11 residues. With 4 bases removed from V and 7 bases from J, the gap between germline ends came to 7 bases. The full variable domain, with the rest looked up from reference TRBV28 and TRBJ1-1, is DVKVTQSSRYLVKRTGEKVFLECVQDMDHENMFWYRQDPGLGLRLIYFSYDVKMKEKGDIPEGYSVSREKKERFSLILESASTNQTSMYLCASSYLGEAFFGQGTRLTVV.

J is TRBJ2-2 and V is TRBV6-5; D is possibly TRBD1 (7 bases). Germline V CDR1 and CDR2: MNHEY, SVGAGI. Trimming cost V 5 bases and J 6 bases, with 13 bases left between them. The CDR3 extends over 14 amino acids. CDR3 sequence (DNA): TGTGCCAGCAGTAACAGGGGCGGGGCCGGGGAGCTGTTTTTT. Translated: CASSNRGGAGELFF.

This clone was recorded only once. This chain uses TRBV9 with TRBJ2-7, with 12 positions matching TRBD2. The CDR3 consists of 15 residues. CDR1 SGDLS and CDR2 YYNGEE come from the germline V gene. Unmatched junction bases numbered 4, after V lost 0 bases and J lost 6 bases. The DNA for the CDR3 is TGTGCCAGCAGCGTAGACCCGGGACTAGCGGGCGAGCAGTACTTC. Translating gives CASSVDPGLAGEQYF.

V usage is TRBV9 and J usage is TRBJ2-1; D is perhaps TRBD1 or TRBD2 (5 bases each). Deletions cut 5 bases from V and 10 bases from J, with 13 bases between. There are 12 residues in the CDR3. Germline V gene data show CDR1 as SGDLS and CDR2 as YYNGEE. The CDR3, as DNA: TGTGCCAGCAGTGACGCTTGGGGGGAGCAGTTCTTC. It codes for CASSDAWGEQFF.

This clone was seen once. This chain connects TRBV28 to TRBJ2-1; maybe TRBD1 (8 bases). Trimming took 3 bases from V and 14 from J, leaving 26 bases between them. The CDR3 extends over 16 amino acids. Per germline, CDR1 MDHEN and CDR2 SYDVKM. CDR3 DNA: TGTGCCAGCAGTTTGGATCCCCTACAGGGGGAGGGAAACGAGTTCTTC. Amino acids: CASSLDPLQGEGNEFF.

This chain joins TRBV7-9 and TRBJ2-1; no definite D call. The V end was cut by 1 base, the J end by 11 bases, with 9 bases between. The germline gives CDR1 SEHNR, CDR2 FQNEAQ (reference sequence). The CDR3 runs 12 residues. The CDR3 is CASSLVEHQQFF. The CDR3 coding sequence is TGTGCCAGCAGCTTAGTGGAGCATCAGCAGTTCTTC.

The sample holds one count of this clone. The chain links TRBV28 to TRBJ1-2; tentatively, D is TRBD1 (6 bases). Trimming removed 3 bases at V and 4 bases at J, with 9 bases between. This CDR3 is built from 13 residues. CDR1 and CDR2 from the germline V gene are MDHEN and SYDVKM. In nucleotides, the CDR3 is TGTGCCAGCAGTTTTGGGGGCCGCTATGGCTACACCTTC. This gives the protein CASSFGGRYGYTF.

This chain uses TRBV10-3 with TRBJ2-7; 12 nucleotides match TRBD2. Trimming removed 6 bases from V and 3 bases from J; junction bases left unmatched: 3. Germline-derived CDR1 and CDR2 are ENHRY and SYGVKD. The CDR3 consists of 14 residues. CDR3 residues: CAISRTSGNYEQYF. DNA of the CDR3: TGTGCCATCAGCCGGACTAGCGGGAACTACGAGCAGTACTTC.

As to this clone: Different DNA sequences within this sample yield the same CDR3. The chain uses TRBV7-9 and TRBJ1-2, with D perhaps TRBD1 (5 bases). Germline CDR1 and CDR2: SEHNR and FQNEAQ (reference sequence). The V end was cut by 5 bases, the J end by 0 bases, with 10 bases between. The CDR3 loop spans 14 amino acids. Here the CDR3 reads CASSPGGANYGYTF. CDR3 coding DNA: TGTGCCAGCAGCCCGGGGGGAGCTAACTATGGCTACACCTTC.

V is TRBV5-8 and J is TRBJ2-5, with 8 nucleotides matching TRBD1. The V and J ends lost 3 bases and 5 bases, in that order; junction bases with no gene match: 15. The germline V gene encodes CDR1 SGHTS and CDR2 YDEGEE. The CDR3 consists of 17 residues. This CDR3 reads CASSYGLGRGLRETQYF. The DNA for the CDR3 is TGTGCCAGCAGCTACGGTTTGGGCAGGGGGCTAAGGGAGACCCAGTACTTC.

The chain uses TRBV29-1 and TRBJ2-7; 8 nucleotides match TRBD1. The CDR3 covers 13 residues. The junction had 8 bases not matched to a gene; V was cut back by 6 bases and J by 4 bases. Germline V gene sequence: CDR1 SQVTM, CDR2 ANQGSEA. DNA of the CDR3: TGCAGCGTCCGGCCAGGGGGCACTTACGAGCAGTACTTC. Translating it yields CSVRPGGTYEQYF.

The table lists this clone with many counts. This sequence joins TRBV5-1 and TRBJ2-1; 14 bases are a match to TRBD2. Germline V gene lookup returns CDR1 SGHRS and CDR2 YFSETQ. This CDR3 is built from 16 residues. The junction had 6 bases not matched to a gene; V was cut back by 2 bases and J by 8 bases. The CDR3 region is CASSFDSGLAGDEQFF. CDR3 nucleotides: TGCGCCAGCAGCTTCGATTCGGGACTAGCGGGAGATGAGCAGTTCTTC.